These T cell receptor beta chains were read from a single sample in a study of cytomegalovirus exposure and HLA in healthy donors. Produced via immunoSEQ multiplex PCR; TCRdb's table is partial and in-frame only. The profile shows a few hundred thousand clones, under 80% of them singletons. The sequenced sample was PBMCs. The source of these receptors is a female donor in good health and CMV-seronegative. The CDR3 runs from the conserved cysteine through the conserved F or W.

cdr3_aa: CASSRGLLRSPLHF
v_call: TRBV6-5
j_call: TRBJ1-6
cdr3_length: 14

cdr3_aa: CATSLEEGGYNEQFF
v_call: TRBV15
j_call: TRBJ2-1
cdr3_length: 15

cdr3_aa: CASSPRQGQTTDTQYF
v_call: TRBV5-4
j_call: TRBJ2-3
cdr3_length: 16

cdr3_aa: CASAEGQGWADTQYF
v_call: TRBV12-5
j_call: TRBJ2-3
cdr3_length: 15

cdr3_aa: CSVGRIMAGAEAFF
v_call: TRBV29-1
j_call: TRBJ1-1
cdr3_length: 14

cdr3_aa: CASSQSGTDTTNEKLFF
v_call: TRBV4-1
j_call: TRBJ1-4
cdr3_length: 17

cdr3_aa: CASSVSSGSYEQYF
v_call: TRBV9
j_call: -
cdr3_length: 14

cdr3_aa: CASRKRTSGSSYNEQFF
v_call: TRBV7-8
j_call: TRBJ2-1
cdr3_length: 17

cdr3_aa: CASRTDWNQETQYF
v_call: TRBV6-1
j_call: TRBJ2-5
cdr3_length: 14

cdr3_aa: CASSGSGRVAGELFF
v_call: TRBV7-2
j_call: TRBJ2-2
cdr3_length: 15

cdr3_aa: CSSSPREGAGYTF
v_call: TRBV7-9
j_call: TRBJ1-2
cdr3_length: 13

cdr3_aa: CASSLGLAVGYTDTQYF
v_call: TRBV18
j_call: TRBJ2-3
cdr3_length: 17

cdr3_aa: CASSSKGVRNTIYF
v_call: TRBV11-3
j_call: TRBJ1-3
cdr3_length: 14

cdr3_aa: CASMPRDSSYEQYF
v_call: TRBV2
j_call: TRBJ2-7
cdr3_length: 14

cdr3_aa: CASSLGLAGIYEQYF
v_call: TRBV5-1
j_call: TRBJ2-7
cdr3_length: 15

cdr3_aa: CASSSTLAGNQPQHF
v_call: TRBV13
j_call: TRBJ1-5
cdr3_length: 15

cdr3_aa: CASSLAYGDTQYF
v_call: TRBV7-2
j_call: TRBJ2-3
cdr3_length: 13

cdr3_aa: CSARDGGLEFF
v_call: TRBV20-1
j_call: TRBJ2-1
cdr3_length: 11

cdr3_aa: CASSDLQGSTDTQYF
v_call: TRBV6-1
j_call: TRBJ2-3
cdr3_length: 15

cdr3_aa: CASSEATPGYSYEQYF
v_call: TRBV2
j_call: TRBJ2-7
cdr3_length: 16

cdr3_aa: CASSQDYDGYTF
v_call: TRBV4-1
j_call: TRBJ1-2
cdr3_length: 12

cdr3_aa: CASSLVLAGASSYEQYF
v_call: TRBV5-1
j_call: TRBJ2-7
cdr3_length: 17

cdr3_aa: CASSQGSGSSYNEQFF
v_call: TRBV7-7
j_call: TRBJ2-1
cdr3_length: 16

cdr3_aa: CASSPALAGPTDTQYF
v_call: TRBV7-6
j_call: TRBJ2-3
cdr3_length: 16

cdr3_aa: CASTKGQGLSYGYTF
v_call: TRBV11-2
j_call: TRBJ1-2
cdr3_length: 15

cdr3_aa: CASSNPTGGYTF
v_call: TRBV19
j_call: TRBJ1-2
cdr3_length: 12

cdr3_aa: CASSVGSVQFF
v_call: TRBV9
j_call: TRBJ2-1
cdr3_length: 11

cdr3_aa: CASEIGRAAYNEQFF
v_call: TRBV6-1
j_call: TRBJ2-1
cdr3_length: 15

cdr3_aa: CASRLRTALTDTQYF
v_call: TRBV28
j_call: TRBJ2-3
cdr3_length: 15

cdr3_aa: CATSRAQLDRGVEKLFF
v_call: TRBV15
j_call: TRBJ1-4
cdr3_length: 17

cdr3_aa: CASSFNKAGEQYF
v_call: TRBV7-2
j_call: TRBJ2-7
cdr3_length: 13

cdr3_aa: CASKKFRQGPHEAFF
v_call: TRBV19
j_call: TRBJ1-1
cdr3_length: 15

cdr3_aa: CASSHSGQGQRELFF
v_call: TRBV5-1
j_call: TRBJ2-2
cdr3_length: 15

cdr3_aa: CASSSHPTPAEAFF
v_call: TRBV7-8
j_call: TRBJ1-1
cdr3_length: 14

cdr3_aa: CASSLVATSGRNSYNEQFF
v_call: TRBV7-8
j_call: TRBJ2-1
cdr3_length: 19

cdr3_aa: CASSQGPKTARVF
v_call: TRBV14
j_call: TRBJ1-4
cdr3_length: 13